A selection of T cell receptor beta chains follows, all from one sample in a study of PD-1 blockade in classical Hodgkin lymphoma. Clones were sequenced by immunoSEQ multiplex PCR, and TCRdb holds only the in-frame ones, with some missing. Of 50,000 to 75,000 clones listed, 70% to 90% are singletons. Specimen: peripheral blood mononuclear cells (PBMCs), collected before the second cycle of nivolumab. The receptors come from a human donor with classical Hodgkin lymphoma. The CDR3 runs from the conserved cysteine through the conserved F or W. A D gene is named only where the DNA matches it firmly. For some rows the clone size is stated as once, few or many, or as a class when expanded; others skip it.

abundance,d_gene,j_gene,v_gene,CDR3nt,CDR3aa
-,-,TRBJ2-2,TRBV13,TGTGCCAGCAGCTCAAGCCCCATCAAGAACACCGGGGAGCTGTTTTTT,CASSSSPIKNTGELFF
-,-,TRBJ2-2,TRBV5-1,TGCGCCAGCAGAGTGTCCGCGAACACCGGGGAGCTGTTTTTT,CASRVSANTGELFF
-,-,TRBJ1-4,TRBV7-9,TGTGCCAGCAGCCGGGCCTCTAATGAAAAACTGTTTTTT,CASSRASNEKLFF
-,TRBD2,TRBJ2-5,TRBV30,TGTGCCTGGAGTGTTGCGGGGGGGCCTCAAGAGACCCAGTACTTC,CAWSVAGGPQETQYF
-,TRBD2,TRBJ2-1,TRBV7-6,TGTGCCAGCAGCCCCCGGAGCGGGGGTGGAGGAAAGGAGCAGTTCTTC,CASSPRSGGGGKEQFF
once,-,TRBJ1-1,TRBV18,TGTGCCAGCTCACCACTTGGACAGAACACTGAAGCTTTCTTT,CASSPLGQNTEAFF
-,TRBD2,TRBJ2-1,TRBV7-9,TGTGCCAGCAGCCCAGGACTAGCGGGGGGGCGATTTTACAATGAGCAGTTCTTC,CASSPGLAGGRFYNEQFF
-,-,TRBJ1-1,TRBV2,TGTGCCAGCATGGGGGCGGCTGAATGGAAATATGTACGCGCTTTCTTT,CASMGAAEWKYVRAFF
once,-,TRBJ1-3,TRBV15,TGTGCCACCAGCAGGGCCGCCGAACCTGGAAACACCATATATTTT,CATSRAAEPGNTIYF
-,-,TRBJ2-2,TRBV5-1,TGCGCCAGCAGCTTGGTAGGAGGGACGAACACCGGGGAGCTGTTTTTT,CASSLVGGTNTGELFF
-,TRBD1,TRBJ1-2,TRBV5-1,TGCGCCAGCAGCTTGGATGGACAGGGCTATGGCTACACCTTC,CASSLDGQGYGYTF
-,-,TRBJ2-5,TRBV5-1,TGCGCCAGCAGCGAAACCCAAGAGACCCAGTACTTC,CASSETQETQYF
once,TRBD1,TRBJ1-2,TRBV7-9,TGTGCCAGCAGCCTCCTCGGGACAGGGAACGGCTACACCTTC,CASSLLGTGNGYTF
-,TRBD1,TRBJ1-5,TRBV28,TGTGCCAGCAGACCCGGGACAGAGCAGCCCCAGCATTTT,CASRPGTEQPQHF
few,-,TRBJ2-1,TRBV9,TGTGCCAGCAGCCCGGGAGTGGGTAATGAGCAGTTCTTC,CASSPGVGNEQFF
-,TRBD2,TRBJ2-7,TRBV7-9,TGTGCCAGCAGCCCCGGCGGACTAGGCTACGAGCAGTACTTC,CASSPGGLGYEQYF
-,-,TRBJ2-7,TRBV7-8,TGTGCCAGCAGCTCCGCGGCGGGCTACGAGCAGTACTTC,CASSSAAGYEQYF
-,TRBD1,TRBJ2-1,TRBV5-1,TGCGCCAGCGGGACAGGGTCCCACAATGAGCAGTTCTTC,CASGTGSHNEQFF
-,TRBD2,TRBJ2-5,TRBV6-5,TGTGCCAGCAGCCGGGGGACTAGTTCCGAAAAGACCCAGTACTTC,CASSRGTSSEKTQYF
-,-,TRBJ2-7,TRBV7-9,TGTGCCAGCAGCTTAGTGGCAGGCCCCTACGAGCAGTACTTC,CASSLVAGPYEQYF
few,-,TRBJ1-2,TRBV28,TGTGCCAGCAGCTTTACGTCCTATGGCTACACCTTC,CASSFTSYGYTF
-,-,TRBJ1-2,TRBV27,TGTGCCAGCAGACTAGGGGATTTCGGCTATGGCTACACCTTC,CASRLGDFGYGYTF
-,-,TRBJ1-1,TRBV7-9,TGTGCCAGCAGAGGCCCGGTTGGTGAAGCTTTCTTT,CASRGPVGEAFF